The rows below give T cell receptor beta chains drawn from one sample of a study of cytomegalovirus exposure and HLA in healthy donors. Measured with immunoSEQ multiplex PCR; TCRdb has only the in-frame clones, and not every one. The sample records roughly 220,000 clones, under 95% being singletons. Sequencing was done on a sample of PBMCs. These receptors were obtained from a woman younger than 35 in good health and CMV-seronegative. Both conserved end residues are part of each CDR3. The order of the fields is J gene, clone size, D gene, V gene, CDR3 DNA, CDR3 protein. A D gene is named only where the DNA matches it firmly. Size is omitted from some rows. Given values are once, few, many or a class for expanded clones.

>TRBJ2-2|NA|NA|TRBV27
TGTGCCACCACATATTCCGGGGAGCTGTTTTTT
CATTYSGELFF
>TRBJ1-1|NA|NA|TRBV15
TGTGCCACCAGCAGAGTGGGGGAGGGACAAGCTTTCTTT
CATSRVGEGQAFF
>TRBJ2-7|NA|NA|TRBV28
TGTGCCAGCAGATATAACCGGGACAACTCCTACGAGCAGTACTTC
CASRYNRDNSYEQYF
>TRBJ1-1|NA|NA|TRBV6-1
TGTGCCAGCAGTGAAGTTCATCCTGAAGCTTTCTTT
CASSEVHPEAFF
>TRBJ2-1|NA|NA|TRBV6-5
TGTGCCAGCACCCCTCCTGGAGGGCGGAATGAGCAGTTCTTC
CASTPPGGRNEQFF
>TRBJ1-1|few|TRBD1|TRBV5-4
TGTGCCAGCAGCTTATGGGACAGGGCCACTGAAGCTTTCTTT
CASSLWDRATEAFF
>TRBJ2-7|once|TRBD2|TRBV7-8
TGTGCCAGCAGCCCACGGGAGGTAAGCTCCTACGAGCAGTACTTC
CASSPREVSSYEQYF
>TRBJ1-1|NA|TRBD1|TRBV19
TGTGCCAGTAGTAACCGGGACAGAAATCCGAACACTGAAGCTTTCTTT
CASSNRDRNPNTEAFF
>TRBJ2-2|NA|TRBD1|TRBV5-6
TGTGCCAGCAGCTCCGGACAGGGGGCCGTCGGGGAGCTGTTTTTT
CASSSGQGAVGELFF
>TRBJ2-1|many|TRBD2|TRBV7-6
TGTGCCAGCAGCTTATACGACGGGGGACTAGGGACGGATGAGCAGTTCTTC
CASSLYDGGLGTDEQFF
>TRBJ2-3|NA|TRBD1|TRBV5-1
TGCGCCAGCAGCTTGAGGCCCCAGGACAGGGTAGGCACAGATACGCAGTATTTT
CASSLRPQDRVGTDTQYF
>TRBJ2-7|NA|TRBD1|TRBV5-6
TGTGCCAGCAGCTTGGGGACAGGGGCCTCCTACGAGCAGTACTTC
CASSLGTGASYEQYF
>TRBJ1-1|NA|TRBD1|TRBV4-1
TGCGCCAGCAGCCAGCAAGGGGGACAGGGATTGAACACTGAAGCTTTCTTT
CASSQQGGQGLNTEAFF
>TRBJ1-2|NA|TRBD1|TRBV5-8
TGTGCCAGCAGCCGGTTACAGGGGCCGAACTATGGCTACACCTTC
CASSRLQGPNYGYTF
>TRBJ2-3|NA|NA|TRBV19
TGTGCCAGTAGTAGATTCCACCGGGACTCCAACCCCACTACGCAGTATTTT
CASSRFHRDSNPTTQYF
>TRBJ2-7|NA|TRBD1|TRBV19
TGTGCCAGTAGTGCCGGGACAGGGACCTACGAGCAGTACTTC
CASSAGTGTYEQYF
>TRBJ2-7|NA|TRBD2|TRBV30
TGTGCCTGGAGTCCCAGCGGGAGGCTCCACGAGCAGTACTTC
CAWSPSGRLHEQYF
>TRBJ2-5|NA|TRBD2|TRBV9
TGTGCCAGCAGCGAGACCCTTGGGGGTAGCGGGAGGGAGACCCAGTACTTC
CASSETLGGSGRETQYF
>TRBJ1-3|NA|NA|TRBV4-1
TGCGCCAGCAGCCGGGTCGACATCTCTGGAAACACCATATATTTT
CASSRVDISGNTIYF
>TRBJ2-7|NA|TRBD1|TRBV2
TGTGCCAGCAGTGTAATTCCGGGACAGGGGGCCTACGAGCAGTACTTC
CASSVIPGQGAYEQYF
>TRBJ2-3|NA|NA|TRBV20-1
TGCAGTGCTAGATCGGTTGATACGCAGTATTTT
CSARSVDTQYF
>TRBJ2-7|few|TRBD2|TRBV2
TGTGCCAGCAGGGGAGGGTTTAGCGGGAACTCCTACGAGCAGTACTTC
CASRGGFSGNSYEQYF